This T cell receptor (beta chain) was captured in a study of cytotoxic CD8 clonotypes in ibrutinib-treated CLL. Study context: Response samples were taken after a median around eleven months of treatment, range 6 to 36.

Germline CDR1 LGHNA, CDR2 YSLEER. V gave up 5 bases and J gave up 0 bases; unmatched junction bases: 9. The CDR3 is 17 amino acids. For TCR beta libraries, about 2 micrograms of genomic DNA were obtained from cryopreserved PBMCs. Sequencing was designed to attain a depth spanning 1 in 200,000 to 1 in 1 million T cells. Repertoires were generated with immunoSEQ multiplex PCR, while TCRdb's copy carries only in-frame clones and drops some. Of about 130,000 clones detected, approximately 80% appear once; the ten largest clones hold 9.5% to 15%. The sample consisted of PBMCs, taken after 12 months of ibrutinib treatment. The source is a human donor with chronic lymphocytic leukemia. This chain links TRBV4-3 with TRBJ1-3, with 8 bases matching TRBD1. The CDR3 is CASSYSPGQASGNTIYF. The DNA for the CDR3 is TGCGCCAGCAGCTACTCACCGGGACAGGCCTCTGGAAACACCATATATTTT.